This TCR beta chain was captured by sequencing in a study of patients and donors after allogeneic stem cell transplantation. TCRdb reprocessed the RT-PCR reads with MiXCR, giving one entry per CDR3 protein. The data show 900,000 to 1,000,000 distinct CDR3 sequences, about a sixth seen once. This clonotype was observed a few times. The receptor's source is a human donor who was either an allogeneic HSCT recipient or a stem cell or donor lymphocyte infusion donor (not recorded which). It is not recorded whose cells these are; they may come from a transplant donor. The sample consisted of blood, either unsorted or a sorted T cell fraction (not recorded which).

CDR3 DNA: TGCAGTGCTATTAGGAGATCAGGAGGAGGGAGACGCTATGGCTACACCTTC. Translation gives CSAIRRSGGGRRYGYTF. The V and J genes are TRBV20-1 and TRBJ1-2; D not resolved. Germline V CDR1 and CDR2: DFQATT, SNEGSKA (reference sequence). Trimming shortened V by 4 bases and J by 4 bases, and 25 bases separated the two germline ends. The length of the CDR3 is 17 residues.